This note documents a single TCR beta chain sequence. Only a few counts were recorded for this clone. Its specific antigen is unknown. Base quality data are lacking; no much larger clone is found one base away. The time point label, as the study defines it: week 11, during vaccination. A 20-mer mutant IDH1 peptide at 300 micrograms in Montanide made up each vaccine dose, which was injected subcutaneously together with topical imiquimod. The donors had newly diagnosed IDH1-mutant astrocytomas of WHO grade 3 or 4 that showed loss of nuclear ATRX. The samples were drawn from NOA16, a multicentre, single-arm, open-label phase I trial in Germany that tested a mutant IDH1 peptide vaccine in humans for the first time. Genomic DNA for TCRB sequencing was extracted from EDTA blood using the DNeasy Blood and Tissue Kit. CDR1 is given as SGHRS and CDR2 as YFSETQ, both from the germline V gene. The CDR3 contains 15 residues, cysteine and phenylalanine counted. Only the CDR3 region is kept as DNA, spanning 45 bases read in frame from base 1. For this chain, trimming is 4 bases at the V end and 6 bases at the J end, and the number of junction bases without a gene match is 11.

Libraries were prepared through the immunoSEQ multiplex PCR assay. Rearranged TCR beta chain sequences were amplified with the hsTCRB Kit following the manufacturer's protocol. An Illumina MiSeq was used to sequence the TCRB libraries. Per the authors' processing: Demultiplexing, trimming and gene mapping were performed with the kit vendor's proprietary platform. As stored in TCRdb, this immuneACCESS dataset retains in-frame rearrangements with V and J assigned. A fraction of the clones does not appear; measured against another copy, unresolved V genes explain less than half of the discrepancy, and the remainder lacks a known reason. Clone size and V and J calls were adopted from that table, with D and trimming inferred from the DNA. In this sample the table shows about 62,000 clones, around 91% of which occur a single time. 1.9% of the sample lies in the top ten. This record belongs to a study of a mutant IDH1 vaccine in newly diagnosed glioma (dated by TCRdb to the early 2020s). Background for the entire study: Eight vaccinations were administered to patients in weeks 1, 3, 5, 7, 11, 15, 19 and 23, corresponding to visits V03 through V10. Peripheral blood samples were drawn at six visits, namely V03 (baseline), V05, V07, V10, V12 and V13. For exploratory analyses, fewer than 30 treated patients had longitudinal TCRB deep sequencing done wherever samples were available. Of the roughly 32 patients who were treated, about 60% were male and 37.5% were female, and the mean age was approximately 40 years. Prior to enrollment, patients had been given standard therapy consisting of radiotherapy alone, temozolomide alone, or radiochemotherapy with temozolomide, with the combination given to most patients. In the chemotherapy-containing groups, vaccination started alongside temozolomide cycles, whereas in patients who had radiotherapy alone it started 4-6 weeks after radiotherapy.

General study outcomes and caveats: Selection of PBMC samples for TCRB deep sequencing was based on availability. No apparent relationship was observed between pseudoprogression and alterations in the top peripheral T cell clonotypes detected by TCRB sequencing. The authors noted that analyses of patient blood samples could not be reproduced because of sample limitations. Vaccine-induced immune responses across multiple MHC alleles were detected in 85% to 95% of patients.

This chain joins TRBV5-1 to TRBJ2-7, with TRBD2 matching 9 junction bases. Sequenced here: PBMCs, sampled from a glioma patient whose treatment included an IDH1 peptide vaccine. The clonotype comes from a middle-aged man with glioma. The CDR3 protein: CASSTGGGGGGEQYF. The DNA sequence follows: TGCGCCAGCAGCACCGGCGGGGGGGGCGGTGGCGAGCAGTACTTC.